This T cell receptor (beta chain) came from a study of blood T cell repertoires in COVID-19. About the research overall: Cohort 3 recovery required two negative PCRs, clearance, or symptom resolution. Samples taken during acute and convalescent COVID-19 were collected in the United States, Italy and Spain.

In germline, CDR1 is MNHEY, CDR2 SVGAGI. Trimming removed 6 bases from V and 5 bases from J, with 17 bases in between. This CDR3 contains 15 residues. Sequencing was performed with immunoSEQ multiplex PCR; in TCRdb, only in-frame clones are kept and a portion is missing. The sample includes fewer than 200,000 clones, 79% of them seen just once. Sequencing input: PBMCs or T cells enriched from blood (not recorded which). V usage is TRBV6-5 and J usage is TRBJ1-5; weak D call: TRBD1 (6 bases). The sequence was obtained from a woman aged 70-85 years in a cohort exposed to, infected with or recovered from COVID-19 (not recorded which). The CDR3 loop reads CASSVTGYPHQPQHF. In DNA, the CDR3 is TGTGCCAGCAGCGTCACAGGGTACCCCCATCAGCCCCAGCATTTT.